The 2 T cell receptor beta chains listed next were all sequenced from one sample in a study of blood T cell repertoires in COVID-19. The data were produced by immunoSEQ multiplex PCR, yet TCRdb's version contains in-frame clones alone and is incomplete. The sample shows 290,000 or so clones, roughly 85% of them seen only once. The sequencing sample was made of peripheral blood. Receptors were obtained from a man over 45 with active or convalescent COVID-19.

The rearrangement links TRBV11-2 to TRBJ2-5; 8 bases line up with TRBD2. Trimming cost V 5 bases and J 5 bases; bases outside gene matches: 7. CDR1 and CDR2 (germline): SGHAT, FQNNGV. The CDR3 is 14 amino acids. The CDR3 DNA sequence: TGTGCCAGCAGCCGGACTAGCACGTCGGAGACCCAGTACTTC. Translated: CASSRTSTSETQYF.

The chain is built from TRBV4-2 and TRBJ2-3; D unclear. CDR3 length equals 15 residues. Looked up from germline, CDR1 is LGHNA and CDR2 is YNFKEQ. V lost 0 bases and J 3 bases, leaving 10 bases between the germline ends. The CDR3 here is CASSQEYSPTDTQYF. The CDR3 DNA reads as TGTGCCAGCAGCCAAGAATACAGTCCGACAGATACGCAGTATTTT.